This T cell receptor (beta chain) was sequenced for a study of identical twins. V dropped 5 bases and J dropped 0; count of bases not matched to a gene: 8. Germline loops: CDR1 SGHAT, CDR2 FQNNGV. CDR3 length: 16 amino acids. Via MiXCR, TCRdb re-called the 5' RACE reads, giving one row per CDR3 protein. The sample holds 210,000 or so distinct CDR3 sequences; about 7.5% are singletons and the top ten take approximately 2%. This clonotype has just a few counts. The same sample was also used in a study of yellow fever vaccine responses in identical twins.

Sequenced material: memory (CD45RO+) T cells sorted from blood. This sequence originates from a young woman in good health. V and J are TRBV11-2 and TRBJ1-1; 8 bases fit TRBD1. The CDR3 DNA reads as TGTGCCAGCAGCAGAACGCCGGGACAGGTGAACACTGAAGCTTTCTTT. This codes for CASSRTPGQVNTEAFF.